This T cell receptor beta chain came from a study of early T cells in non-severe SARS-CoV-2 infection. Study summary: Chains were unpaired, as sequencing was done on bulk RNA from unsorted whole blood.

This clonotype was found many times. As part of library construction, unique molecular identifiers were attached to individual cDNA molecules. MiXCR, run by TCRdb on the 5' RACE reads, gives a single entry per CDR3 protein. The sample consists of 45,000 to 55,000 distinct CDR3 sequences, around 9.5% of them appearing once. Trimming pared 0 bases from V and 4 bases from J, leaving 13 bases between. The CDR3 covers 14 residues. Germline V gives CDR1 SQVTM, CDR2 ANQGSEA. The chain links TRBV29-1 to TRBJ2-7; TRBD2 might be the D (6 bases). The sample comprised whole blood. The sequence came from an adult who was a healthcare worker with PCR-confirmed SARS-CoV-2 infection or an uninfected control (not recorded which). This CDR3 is CSVEDDYGGYEQYF. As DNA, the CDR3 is TGCAGCGTTGAAGATGACTACGGGGGATACGAGCAGTACTTC.